Detailed here is one T cell receptor beta chain. Only in-frame clones appear in the TCRdb table, and some are missing; sequencing was by immunoSEQ multiplex PCR. The repertoire holds some 330,000 clones, with under 90% as singletons. The treatment is: 15 to 20 received Ad26.COV2.S at low or high dose, single or two shots; several received placebo; per-sample allocation not given. Sampling took place 63 days after the first vaccine or placebo injection. The V gene's germline CDR1 is MNHEY and CDR2 SVGAGI. The ends lost 6 bases at V and 7 bases at J; junction bases unmatched: 5. The CDR3 is 14 amino acids. The sample originates from a study of Ad26.COV2.S vaccination and SARS-CoV-2 variants.

The chain is built from TRBV6-5 and TRBJ2-1; 11 bases map to TRBD1. The origin of this receptor is a person between 18 and 65 years old who received the Ad26.COV2.S COVID-19 vaccine or a placebo. This material consisted of peripheral blood, taken in a trial of Ad26.COV2.S vaccine versus placebo. The CDR3: CASSTGTGGNEQFF. The CDR3 nucleotides read TGTGCCAGCAGCACCGGGACAGGGGGAAATGAGCAGTTCTTC.